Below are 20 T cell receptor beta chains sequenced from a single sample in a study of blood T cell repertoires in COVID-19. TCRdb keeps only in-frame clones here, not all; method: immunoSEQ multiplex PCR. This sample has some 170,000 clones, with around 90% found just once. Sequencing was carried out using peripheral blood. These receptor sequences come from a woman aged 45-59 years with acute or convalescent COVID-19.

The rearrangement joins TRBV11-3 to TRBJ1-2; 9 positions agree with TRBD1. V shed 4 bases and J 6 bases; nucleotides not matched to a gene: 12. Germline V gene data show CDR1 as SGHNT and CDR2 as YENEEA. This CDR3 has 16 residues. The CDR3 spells CASSSDDRGYSNGYTF. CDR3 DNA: TGTGCCAGCAGCTCCGATGACAGGGGGTACTCCAATGGCTACACCTTC.

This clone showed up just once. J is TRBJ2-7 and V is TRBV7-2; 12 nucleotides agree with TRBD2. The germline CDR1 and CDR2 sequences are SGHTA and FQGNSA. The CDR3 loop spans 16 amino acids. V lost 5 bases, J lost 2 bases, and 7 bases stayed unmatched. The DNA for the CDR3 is TGTGCCAGCAGCATCTTACTAGCGGGGGGACCCTACGAGCAGTACTTC. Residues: CASSILLAGGPYEQYF.

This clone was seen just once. The chain's CDR3 is CASSLWDRVQYF. DNA of the CDR3: TGTGCCAGCAGCCTCTGGGACAGGGTGCAGTACTTC. V gene TRBV7-8 combines with J gene TRBJ2-7, with TRBD1 matching 9 bases. V was clipped by 5 bases and J by 9 bases; unmatched bases: 5. This CDR3 has 12 residues. Per germline, CDR1 SGHVS and CDR2 FQNEAQ.

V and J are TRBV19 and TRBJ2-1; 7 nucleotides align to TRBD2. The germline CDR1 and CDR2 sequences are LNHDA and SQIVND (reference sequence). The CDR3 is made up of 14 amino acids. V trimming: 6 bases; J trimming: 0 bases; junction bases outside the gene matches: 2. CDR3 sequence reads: CASRRGSSYNEQFF. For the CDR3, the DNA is TGTGCCAGTAGGCGGGGGAGCTCCTACAATGAGCAGTTCTTC.

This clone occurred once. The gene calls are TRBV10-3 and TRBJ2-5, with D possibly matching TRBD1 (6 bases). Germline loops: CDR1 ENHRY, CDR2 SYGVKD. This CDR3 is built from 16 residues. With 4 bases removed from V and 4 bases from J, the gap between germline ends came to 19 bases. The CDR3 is CAISGHRERLGETQYF. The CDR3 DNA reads TGTGCCATCAGTGGGCACAGGGAACGTCTGGGAGAGACCCAGTACTTC.

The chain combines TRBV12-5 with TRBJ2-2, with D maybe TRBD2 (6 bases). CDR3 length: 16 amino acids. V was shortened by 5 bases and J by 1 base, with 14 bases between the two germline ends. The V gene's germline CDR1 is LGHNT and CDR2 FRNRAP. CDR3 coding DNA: TGTGCTAGTGGTCCCTGGGGAGGCGGGAACACCGGGGAGCTGTTTTTT. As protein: CASGPWGGGNTGELFF.

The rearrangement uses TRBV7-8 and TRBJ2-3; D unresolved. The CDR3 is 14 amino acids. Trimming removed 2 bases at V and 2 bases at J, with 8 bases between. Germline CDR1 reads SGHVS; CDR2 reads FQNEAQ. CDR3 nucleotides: TGTGCCAGCAGCTTAACTCGATTCACAGATACGCAGTATTTT. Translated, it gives CASSLTRFTDTQYF.

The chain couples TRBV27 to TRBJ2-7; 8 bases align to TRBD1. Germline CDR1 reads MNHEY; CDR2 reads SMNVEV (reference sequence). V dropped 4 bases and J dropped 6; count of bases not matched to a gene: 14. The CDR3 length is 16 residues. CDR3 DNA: TGTGCCAGCAGTTCCCCCCGGGCAGGGGGCGCGGGCGAGCAGTACTTC. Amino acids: CASSSPRAGGAGEQYF.

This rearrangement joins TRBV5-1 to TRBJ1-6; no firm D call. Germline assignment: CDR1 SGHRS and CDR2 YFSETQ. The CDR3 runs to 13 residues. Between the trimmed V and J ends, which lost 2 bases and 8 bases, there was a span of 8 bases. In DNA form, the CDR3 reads TGCGCCAGCAGCTTTCTGGGAGATTCACCCCTCCACTTT. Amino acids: CASSFLGDSPLHF.

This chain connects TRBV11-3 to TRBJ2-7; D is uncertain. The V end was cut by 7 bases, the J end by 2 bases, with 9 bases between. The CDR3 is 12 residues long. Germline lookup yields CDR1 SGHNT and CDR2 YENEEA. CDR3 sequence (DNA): TGTGCCAGCACCAACAGCCCCTACGAGCAGTACTTC. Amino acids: CASTNSPYEQYF.

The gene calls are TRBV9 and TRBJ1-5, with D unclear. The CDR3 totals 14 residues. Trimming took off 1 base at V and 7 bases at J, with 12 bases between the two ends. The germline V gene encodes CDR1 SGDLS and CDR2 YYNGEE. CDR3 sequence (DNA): TGTGCCAGCAGCGTATCTGGAACGGGACAGCCCCAGCATTTT. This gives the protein CASSVSGTGQPQHF.

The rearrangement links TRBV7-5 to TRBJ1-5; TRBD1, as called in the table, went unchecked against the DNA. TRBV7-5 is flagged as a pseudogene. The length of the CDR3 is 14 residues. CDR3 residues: CVRSLLRVNQPQHF. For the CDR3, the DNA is TGTGTCAGAAGCTTACTCAGGGTCAATCAGCCCCAGCATTTT.

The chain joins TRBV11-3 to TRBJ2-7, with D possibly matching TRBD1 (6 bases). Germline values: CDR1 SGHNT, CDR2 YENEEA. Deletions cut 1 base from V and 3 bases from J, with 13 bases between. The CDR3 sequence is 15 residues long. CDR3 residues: CASSLARTDLYEQYF. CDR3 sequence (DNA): TGTGCCAGCAGCTTAGCCCGGACAGATCTCTACGAGCAGTACTTC.

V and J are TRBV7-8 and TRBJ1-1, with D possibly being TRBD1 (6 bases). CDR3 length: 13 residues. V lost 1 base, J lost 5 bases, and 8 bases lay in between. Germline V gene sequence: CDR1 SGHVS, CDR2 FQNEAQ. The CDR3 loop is CASSLDRVTEAFF. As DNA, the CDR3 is TGTGCCAGCAGCTTAGACAGGGTGACTGAAGCTTTCTTT.

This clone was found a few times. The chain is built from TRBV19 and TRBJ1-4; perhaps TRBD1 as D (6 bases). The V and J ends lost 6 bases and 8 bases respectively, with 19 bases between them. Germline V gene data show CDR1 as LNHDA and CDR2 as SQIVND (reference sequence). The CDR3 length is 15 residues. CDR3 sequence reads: CASRRQAFGREKLFF. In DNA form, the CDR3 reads TGTGCCAGTAGAAGACAGGCCTTTGGTAGAGAAAAACTGTTTTTT.

DNA for the CDR3: TGTGCCAGTACCACGGGGGTCAACACTGAAGCTTTCTTT. It encodes CASTTGVNTEAFF. The V call is TRBV19, the J call TRBJ1-1, with TRBD1 as a possible D gene (5 bases). V was trimmed by 7 bases and J by 2 bases, leaving 11 bases between them. Germline V CDR1 and CDR2: LNHDA, SQIVND (reference sequence). The CDR3 runs 13 residues.

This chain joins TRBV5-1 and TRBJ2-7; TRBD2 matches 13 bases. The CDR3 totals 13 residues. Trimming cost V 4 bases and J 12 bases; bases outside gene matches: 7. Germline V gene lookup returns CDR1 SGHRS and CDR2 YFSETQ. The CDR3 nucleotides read TGCGCCAGCAGCCCCACTAGCGGGAGGGATCTGTACTTC. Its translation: CASSPTSGRDLYF.

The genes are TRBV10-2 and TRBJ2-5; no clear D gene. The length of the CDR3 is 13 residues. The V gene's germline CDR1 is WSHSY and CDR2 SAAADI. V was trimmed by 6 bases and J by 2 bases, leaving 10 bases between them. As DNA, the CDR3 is TGCGCCAGCAGGCTGATCCGGCAAGAGACCCAGTACTTC. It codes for CASRLIRQETQYF.

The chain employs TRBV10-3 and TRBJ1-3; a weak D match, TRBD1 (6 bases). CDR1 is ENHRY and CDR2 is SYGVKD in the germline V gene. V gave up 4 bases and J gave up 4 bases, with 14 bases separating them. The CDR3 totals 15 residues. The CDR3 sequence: CAISANRVSGNTIYF. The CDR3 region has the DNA TGTGCCATCAGTGCTAACAGGGTCTCAGGAAACACCATATATTTT.

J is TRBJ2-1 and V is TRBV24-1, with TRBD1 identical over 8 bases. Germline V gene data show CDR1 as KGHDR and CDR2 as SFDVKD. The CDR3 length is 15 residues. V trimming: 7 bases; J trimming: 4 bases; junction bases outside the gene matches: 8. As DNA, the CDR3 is TGTGCCACCAGCCGGTCAGGGGGCCCATACAATGAGCAGTTCTTC. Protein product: CATSRSGGPYNEQFF.